This record concerns one T cell receptor beta chain sequence. This clone was seen only a few times. Its antigen is not yet known. Base qualities were left out, and no much larger clone turns up one base away. Patients with autoimmune disease history or receiving systemic immunosuppression were excluded from the trial. In every dose cohort, peripheral blood was drawn for TCR sequencing at baseline, cycle 4 day 1, and cycle 7 day 1. The samples were taken from a phase I, first-in-human, multicenter, open-label dose-escalation trial of ivuxolimab. Adults with locally advanced or metastatic melanoma, renal cell, hepatocellular, or head and neck squamous cell carcinoma were enrolled in the trial. Before TCR sequencing, CD4+ T cells and CD8+ T cells from peripheral blood were sorted into separate populations. Between the V and J ends, shortened by 5 bases and 3 bases respectively, the junction contains 11 bases. The CDR3 measures 13 amino acids from cysteine to phenylalanine. The kept DNA is CDR3 alone, 39 bases in frame from the first base. From a lookup of the germline V gene (reference sequence), CDR1 and CDR2 are MNHEY and SMNVEV.

Genomic DNA was extracted from sorted cells for sequencing of the TCRbeta CDR3 region. The immunoSEQ Assay was used for sequencing of TCRbeta CDR3 regions. The table comes from immuneACCESS by way of TCRdb, which keeps in-frame sequences with V and J called. Part of the clones is missing from these tables; in studies checked, under half for an unresolved V gene and the rest for unknown reasons. The sample table shows about 24,000 clones, and 73% are seen once. The biggest ten clones account for 15% to 20% of the sample. The sample is drawn from a study of OX40 agonist ivuxolimab in advanced cancers. Regarding the study in general: Ivuxolimab was a fully human IgG2 agonistic monoclonal antibody targeting the costimulatory receptor OX40 (CD134). Intravenous ivuxolimab was administered to patients every 2 weeks at six dose levels: 0.01, 0.1, 0.3, 1.5, 3 and 10 mg/kg. Among the approximately 50 dose-escalation patients, approximately 20 had hepatocellular carcinoma, roughly 15 melanoma, 9 renal cell carcinoma and 9 head and neck cancer. A male proportion of nearly 85% and a mean age of approximately 60 years, ranging from 23 to 79, were recorded for the dose-escalation cohort. Prior anti-PD-1, anti-PD-L1 or anti-CTLA-4 therapy was permitted, and 30% to 50% of dose-escalation patients had received checkpoint inhibitors. Three dose-escalation patients achieved partial responses, one with hepatocellular carcinoma and two with cutaneous melanoma. Peripheral TCRbeta sequencing was intended to test whether TCR sequence diversity was altered and clonal T-cell expansion was caused by ivuxolimab. The paper covers the monotherapy dose-escalation part of the phase I ivuxolimab trial, which included N = 52 patients.

The investigation overall reported the following: Low levels of normalized T-cell clonal expansion were also shown by some nonresponding patients. Antigen specificity was not determined for the clonally expanded peripheral T cells. After ivuxolimab, more expanded clones were found on average in CD8+ T cells than in CD4+ T cells. At doses from 0.1 to 3.0 mg/kg, clonal expansion was seen in both CD4+ and CD8+ blood T cells between baseline and week 6. Partial responders in the 0.1-3.0 mg/kg groups had among the lowest normalized peripheral clonal expansion, especially among CD8+ T cells.

The V and J genes are TRBV27 and TRBJ2-7; perhaps TRBD2 is the D gene, with 5 bases matching. This sequence originates from an adult with an advanced solid tumor such as melanoma, head and neck, liver or kidney cancer. The sample in question was CD4+ or CD8+ T cells sorted from blood, obtained in a trial of the OX40 agonist ivuxolimab. The nucleotides are TGTGCCAGCAGTCAAGACTATTACTACGAGCAGTACTTC. It is translated as CASSQDYYYEQYF.